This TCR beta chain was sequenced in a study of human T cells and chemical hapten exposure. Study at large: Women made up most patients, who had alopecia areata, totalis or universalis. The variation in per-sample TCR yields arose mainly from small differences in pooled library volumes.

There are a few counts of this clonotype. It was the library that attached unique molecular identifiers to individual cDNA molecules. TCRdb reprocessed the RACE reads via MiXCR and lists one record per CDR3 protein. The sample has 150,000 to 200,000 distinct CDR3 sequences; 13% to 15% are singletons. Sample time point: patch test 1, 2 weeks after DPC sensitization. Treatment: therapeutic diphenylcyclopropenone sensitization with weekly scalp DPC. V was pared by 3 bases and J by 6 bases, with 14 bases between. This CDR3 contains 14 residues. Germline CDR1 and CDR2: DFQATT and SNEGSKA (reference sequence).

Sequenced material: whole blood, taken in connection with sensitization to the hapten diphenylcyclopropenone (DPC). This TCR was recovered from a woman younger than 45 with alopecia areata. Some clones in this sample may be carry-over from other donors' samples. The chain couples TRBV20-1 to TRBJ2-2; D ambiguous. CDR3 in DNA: TGCAGTGCTAGGAGTTCTGCTAAGGCCGGGGAGCTGTTTTTT. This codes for CSARSSAKAGELFF.